These 24 T cell receptor beta chains came from one sample sequenced in a study of breast tumors, draining lymph nodes, adjacent tissues. Via MiXCR, TCRdb re-called the multiplex PCR reads, giving one row per CDR3 protein. The table includes approximately 210,000 distinct CDR3 sequences, less than 40% detected once. Samples came from axillary lymph nodes draining the breast cancer. The specimen sequenced was axillary lymph node tissue. These receptors all stem from a female donor with breast cancer. Some clones in this sample may be carry-over from other donors' samples.

At least ten counts were recorded for this clonotype. The V and J genes are TRBV7-3 and TRBJ2-2, with D possibly being TRBD1 or TRBD2 (5 bases each). V was pared by 5 bases and J by 4 bases, with 17 bases between. Germline-derived CDR1 and CDR2 are SGHTA and FQGTGA. The CDR3 covers 16 residues. CDR3: CASSNSGHYPTGELFF. The CDR3 coding sequence is TGTGCCAGCAGCAACAGCGGACATTACCCCACCGGGGAGCTGTTTTTT.

The chain carries TRBV12-3 or TRBV12-4 and TRBJ1-4; 7 bases agree with TRBD1. The DNA end is a closer match to TRBJ1-1, so the J assignment may be wrong. This CDR3 contains 18 residues. CDR3 DNA: TGTGCCAGCACCTCCGCGCCAGGGGGGTGGGTAAAAGGCACTGAAGCTTTCTTT. Protein sequence: CASTSAPGGWVKGTEAFF.

This clonotype has a count of ten or more. The chain uses TRBV19 and TRBJ1-2, with 8 positions matching TRBD1. The CDR3 is 13 residues long. V trimming: 4 bases; J trimming: 4 bases; junction bases outside the gene matches: 2. Germline V gene sequence: CDR1 LNHDA, CDR2 SQIVND (reference sequence). The CDR3 DNA is TGTGCCAGTAGTAGACAGGGGACCTATGGCTACACCTTC. Translation: CASSRQGTYGYTF.

This clonotype was detected only a few times. The rearrangement uses TRBV6-5 and TRBJ1-2; D may be TRBD1 (5 bases). Germline V gene lookup returns CDR1 MNHEY and CDR2 SVGAGI. V was shortened by 6 bases and J by 2 bases, with 16 bases between the two germline ends. The CDR3 has 15 amino acids. The CDR3 bases are TGTGCCAGCAGCCGGGGGGTCCCACAAAACTATGGCTACACCTTC. This encodes CASSRGVPQNYGYTF.

This clonotype was picked up many times. The CDR3: CASSQRVSDYGYTF. In DNA form, the CDR3 reads TGTGCCAGCAGTCAACGGGTATCGGACTATGGCTACACCTTC. The V and J genes are TRBV2 and TRBJ1-2; D call uncertain. CDR1 and CDR2 from the germline V gene are SNHLY and FYNNEI. V was shortened by 5 bases and J by 3 bases, with 13 bases between the two germline ends. CDR3 length: 14 amino acids.

This clonotype was detected ten times or more. This chain links TRBV7-6 with TRBJ2-2; no clear D gene. In germline, CDR1 is SGHVS, CDR2 FNYEAQ. V lost 1 base and J lost 1, with 7 bases in between. This CDR3 is built from 15 residues. The CDR3 nucleotides read TGTGCCAGCAGCTTAGTTCGGTTGAACACCGGGGAGCTGTTTTTT. Protein product: CASSLVRLNTGELFF.

The table lists this clonotype with many counts. The CDR3 here is CASQDRPSSYNEQFF. CDR3 nucleotide sequence: TGTGCCAGTCAGGACCGCCCCAGCTCCTACAATGAGCAGTTCTTC. V usage is TRBV19 and J usage is TRBJ2-1; D not resolved. This CDR3 has 15 amino acids. V lost 8 bases and J 0 bases, leaving 14 bases between the germline ends. Looked up from germline, CDR1 is LNHDA and CDR2 is SQIVND (reference sequence).

This clonotype has a count of ten or more. The chain uses TRBV7-3 and TRBJ2-2; 11 bases align to TRBD2. Germline V lookup: CDR1 SGHTA, CDR2 FQGTGA. V gave up 4 bases and J gave up 5 bases; unmatched junction bases: 6. The CDR3 spans 16 residues. The CDR3 sequence is CASSSTSGSRTGELFF. In nucleotides, the CDR3 is TGTGCCAGCAGCTCCACTAGCGGGAGTAGAACCGGGGAGCTGTTTTTT.

This clonotype has only a few counts. The chain recombines TRBV18 with TRBJ1-5; a weak D match, TRBD1 (6 bases). From germline, CDR1 is KGHSH and CDR2 LQKENI. Trimming took 3 bases from V and 7 from J, leaving 19 bases between them. The CDR3 covers 16 residues. CDR3 nucleotide sequence: TGTGCCAGCTCACCGGGACATCTTTCGGCGGGGCAGCCCCAGCATTTT. Translation gives CASSPGHLSAGQPQHF.

This clonotype was recorded many times. The chain joins TRBV9 to TRBJ1-2; D is unresolved. Trimming pared 0 bases from V and 2 bases from J, leaving 8 bases between. The germline gives CDR1 SGDLS, CDR2 YYNGEE. This CDR3 spans 14 amino acids. The CDR3 DNA sequence: TGTGCCAGCAGCGTAGGTACAGAAAACTATGGCTACACCTTC. Translating gives CASSVGTENYGYTF.

The gene calls are TRBV11-3 and TRBJ2-4; possibly TRBD2 for D (5 bases). V gave up 5 bases and J gave up 8 bases, with 10 bases separating them. Germline V gives CDR1 SGHNT, CDR2 YENEEA. CDR3 length equals 12 residues. Here the CDR3 reads CASSPEGDIQYF. CDR3 in DNA: TGTGCCAGCAGCCCAGAGGGCGACATTCAGTACTTC.

This clonotype was observed many times. CDR3 bases: TGCAGTGCTAGAGATCTGGGTAATTCACCCCTCCACTTT. As protein: CSARDLGNSPLHF. The chain is built from TRBV20-1 and TRBJ1-6; D is unclear. The CDR3 contains 13 residues. V lost 0 bases, J lost 6 bases, and 6 bases lay in between. In germline, CDR1 is DFQATT, CDR2 SNEGSKA (reference sequence).

This clonotype was observed at least ten times. The chain has TRBV5-1 and TRBJ2-3, with 14 bases matching TRBD2. Per germline, CDR1 SGHRS and CDR2 YFSETQ. The length of the CDR3 is 15 residues. V shed 5 bases and J 5 bases; nucleotides not matched to a gene: 4. The CDR3 bases are TGCGCCAGCAGGGCCGGACTAGCGGGGGGAGATACGCAGTATTTT. This encodes CASRAGLAGGDTQYF.

This clonotype showed up many times. V is TRBV7-9 and J is TRBJ2-7; a possible D gene is TRBD1 (6 bases). CDR3 size: 15 residues. Germline V gene lookup returns CDR1 SEHNR and CDR2 FQNEAQ (reference sequence). Trimming shortened V by 0 bases and J by 0 bases, and 9 bases separated the two germline ends. The CDR3 bases are TGTGCCAGCAGCTTAGCAGGGGGTCCCTCCTACGAGCAGTACTTC. Amino acids: CASSLAGGPSYEQYF. Complete variable domain (other parts from reference TRBV7-9 and TRBJ2-7): DTGVSQNPRHKITKRGQNVTFRCDPISEHNRLYWYRQTLGQGPEFLTYFQNEAQLEKSRLLSDRFSAERPKGSFSTLEIQRTEQGDSAMYLCASSLAGGPSYEQYFGPGTRLTVT.

This clonotype was recorded at least ten times. This rearrangement joins TRBV29-1 to TRBJ2-7, with a weak D call TRBD1 (6 bases). The CDR3 runs to 14 residues. Germline CDR1 is SQVTM and CDR2 is ANQGSEA. Trimming removed 5 bases from V and 0 bases from J, with 14 bases in between. Here the CDR3 DNA reads TGCAGCGTTACTAGACAGGCCCTCTCCTACGAGCAGTACTTC. It specifies CSVTRQALSYEQYF.

In this sample, this clonotype turned up once. Mismatch with germline at one junction end may stem from a read error. The gene calls are TRBV6-1 and TRBJ2-7; D not certain. The germline V gene has CDR1 MNHNS and CDR2 SASEGT. The CDR3 sequence is 13 residues long. The CDR3 here is CASSLQLSYEQHF. The CDR3 DNA reads TGTGCCAGCAGTCTACAGCTTTCCTACGAGCAGCACTTC.

Concerning this clonotype: Since a much larger clone is just one base distant, this may be a read error. The genes are TRBV5-6 and TRBJ1-4; D might be TRBD1 (5 bases). Looked up from germline, CDR1 is SGHDT and CDR2 is YYEEEE. The CDR3 length is 14 residues. As DNA, the CDR3 is TGTGCCAGCAACTCAGGAGGGGTTAATGAAAAACTGTCTTTT. Residues: CASNSGGVNEKLSF.

This rearrangement joins TRBV6-5 to TRBJ2-7, with TRBD1 matching 9 bases. Germline V gene sequence: CDR1 MNHEY, CDR2 SVGAGI. CDR3 length: 14 residues. Germline trimming cut 5 bases from V and 3 bases from J; bases unmatched to any gene: 5. The CDR3 loop reads CASSHRQGVYEQYF. In DNA form, the CDR3 reads TGTGCCAGCAGTCACCGACAGGGGGTCTACGAGCAGTACTTC.

This clonotype was recorded many times. The chain has TRBV2 and TRBJ1-2, with D maybe TRBD1 (6 bases). Trimming took 4 bases from V and 2 from J, leaving 8 bases between them. The CDR3 sequence is 13 residues long. Germline V CDR1 and CDR2: SNHLY, FYNNEI. This CDR3 is CASSVGQNYGYTF. As DNA, the CDR3 is TGTGCCAGCAGTGTCGGACAGAACTATGGCTACACCTTC.

This clonotype was counted many times. The genes are TRBV5-1 and TRBJ2-1, with 8 bases aligning to TRBD1. Germline V gene data show CDR1 as SGHRS and CDR2 as YFSETQ. CDR3 size: 16 residues. The ends lost 2 bases at V and 6 bases at J; junction bases unmatched: 10. Written as DNA, the CDR3 is TGCGCCAGCAGCTTTCTTCCTCAGGACAGGGTCAATGAGCAGTTCTTC. It codes for CASSFLPQDRVNEQFF. Using reference TRBV5-1 and TRBJ2-1 for the parts outside the CDR3, the full variable domain is KAGVTQTPRYLIKTRGQQVTLSCSPISGHRSVSWYQQTPGQGLQFLFEYFSETQRNKGNFPGRFSGRQFSNSRSEMNVSTLELGDSALYLCASSFLPQDRVNEQFFGPGTRLTVL.

This clonotype showed up many times. This chain's CDR3 is CASSGTLKPYEQYF. CDR3 coding DNA: TGTGCCAGCAGTGGGACCCTAAAACCATACGAGCAGTACTTC. The rearrangement joins TRBV2 to TRBJ2-7; D unresolved. The CDR3 has 14 amino acids. Looked up from germline, CDR1 is SNHLY and CDR2 is FYNNEI. V was pared by 4 bases and J by 4 bases, with 14 bases between.

This clonotype was seen ten or more times. The chain couples TRBV19 to TRBJ2-2; D is perhaps TRBD1 (5 bases). CDR3 length equals 14 residues. CDR1 is LNHDA and CDR2 is SQIVND in the germline V gene (reference sequence). V was pared by 3 bases and J by 6 bases, with 11 bases between. The CDR3 nucleotides read TGTGCCAGTAGTATGGGCCAGGGCGCCGGGGAGCTGTTTTTT. Translation gives CASSMGQGAGELFF.

On this clonotype: Its ends do not fully match the called genes, so a read error is possible. The chain links TRBV29-1 to TRBJ1-2; D may be TRBD1 (5 bases). The CDR3 totals 13 residues. Germline CDR1 is SQVTM and CDR2 is ANQGSEA. CDR3 in DNA: TGCAGCGTTGAAGATTTGGGACTACAAGGCTACGCCTTC. Amino acid sequence: CSVEDLGLQGYAF.

The sample holds a few counts of this clonotype. DNA of the CDR3: TGTGCCAGCAGTCAACTGGCGCCGGGGGGCACAGATACGCAGTATTTT. Translating gives CASSQLAPGGTDTQYF. The genes are TRBV27 and TRBJ2-3, with D possibly TRBD2 on 6 matching bases. The CDR3 has 16 residues. Germline V gene sequence: CDR1 MNHEY, CDR2 SMNVEV (reference sequence). V was shortened by 5 bases and J by 1 base, with 16 bases between the two germline ends.